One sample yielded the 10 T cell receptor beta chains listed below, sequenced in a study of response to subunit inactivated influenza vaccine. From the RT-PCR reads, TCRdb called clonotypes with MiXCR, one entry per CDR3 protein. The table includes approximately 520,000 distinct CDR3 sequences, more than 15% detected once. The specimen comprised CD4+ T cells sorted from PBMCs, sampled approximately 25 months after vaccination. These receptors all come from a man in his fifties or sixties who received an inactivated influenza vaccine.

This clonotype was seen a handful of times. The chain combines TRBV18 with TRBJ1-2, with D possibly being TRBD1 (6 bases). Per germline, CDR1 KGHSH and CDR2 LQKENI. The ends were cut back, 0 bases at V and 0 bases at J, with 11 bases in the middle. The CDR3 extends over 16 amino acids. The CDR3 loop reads CASSPPDPGANYGYTF. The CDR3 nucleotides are TGTGCCAGCTCACCACCGGATCCAGGGGCTAACTATGGCTACACCTTC.

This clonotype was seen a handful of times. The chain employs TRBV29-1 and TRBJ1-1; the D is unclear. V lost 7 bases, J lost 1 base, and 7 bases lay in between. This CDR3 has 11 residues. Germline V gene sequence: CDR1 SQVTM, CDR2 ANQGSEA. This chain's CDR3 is CSAAANTEAFF. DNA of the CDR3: TGCAGCGCAGCAGCGAACACTGAAGCTTTCTTT.

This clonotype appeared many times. The CDR3 loop reads CSVEDRGGYTF. The CDR3 DNA reads TGCAGCGTTGAGGACCGTGGGGGCTACACCTTC. This chain uses TRBV29-1 with TRBJ1-2; no clear D. Germline CDR1 is SQVTM and CDR2 is ANQGSEA. The CDR3 consists of 11 residues. V was shortened by 3 bases and J by 8 bases, with 10 bases between the two germline ends.

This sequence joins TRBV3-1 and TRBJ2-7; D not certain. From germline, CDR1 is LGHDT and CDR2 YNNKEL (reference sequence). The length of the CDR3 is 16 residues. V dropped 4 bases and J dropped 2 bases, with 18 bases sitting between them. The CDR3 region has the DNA TGTGCCAGCAGCCTAAACACCGGGTTTAGTGCCTACGAGCAGTACTTC. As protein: CASSLNTGFSAYEQYF.

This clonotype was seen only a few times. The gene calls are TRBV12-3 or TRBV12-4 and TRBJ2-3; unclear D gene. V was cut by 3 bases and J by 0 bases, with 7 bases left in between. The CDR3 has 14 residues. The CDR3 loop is CASSFSLSTDTQYF. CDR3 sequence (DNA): TGTGCCAGCAGTTTCAGCCTGAGCACAGATACGCAGTATTTT.

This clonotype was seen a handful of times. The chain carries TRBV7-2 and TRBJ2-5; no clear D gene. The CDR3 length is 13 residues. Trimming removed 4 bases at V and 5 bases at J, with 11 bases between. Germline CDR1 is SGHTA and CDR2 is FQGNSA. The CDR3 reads CASSSPQLETQYF. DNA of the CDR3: TGTGCCAGCAGCTCCCCACAACTGGAGACCCAGTACTTC.

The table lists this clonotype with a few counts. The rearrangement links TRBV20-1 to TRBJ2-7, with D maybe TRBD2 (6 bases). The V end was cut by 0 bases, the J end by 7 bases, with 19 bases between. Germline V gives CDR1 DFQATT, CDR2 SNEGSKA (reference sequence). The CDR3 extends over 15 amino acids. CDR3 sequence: CSAREPGLRFGEQYF. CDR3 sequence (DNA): TGCAGTGCTAGAGAGCCGGGACTCCGTTTTGGAGAGCAGTACTTC.

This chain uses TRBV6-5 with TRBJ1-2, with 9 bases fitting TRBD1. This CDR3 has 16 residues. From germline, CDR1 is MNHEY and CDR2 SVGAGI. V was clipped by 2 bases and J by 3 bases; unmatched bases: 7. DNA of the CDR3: TGTGCCAGCAGTTACAGTGGGACAGGGAAGCACTATGGCTACACCTTC. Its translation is CASSYSGTGKHYGYTF.

The CDR3 protein is CSVSVGTQYF. The CDR3 nucleotides read TGCAGCGTTTCGGTAGGGACCCAGTACTTC. The chain employs TRBV29-1 and TRBJ2-5, with D uncertain. V was pared by 5 bases and J by 7 bases, with 8 bases between. Germline loops: CDR1 SQVTM, CDR2 ANQGSEA. The CDR3 runs to 10 residues.

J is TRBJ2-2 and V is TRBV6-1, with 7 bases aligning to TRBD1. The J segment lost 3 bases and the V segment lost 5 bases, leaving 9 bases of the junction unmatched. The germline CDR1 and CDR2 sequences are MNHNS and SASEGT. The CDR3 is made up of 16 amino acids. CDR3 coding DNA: TGTGCCAGCAGTAGACAGGGCCGTTTAGACACCGGGGAGCTGTTTTTT. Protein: CASSRQGRLDTGELFF.